This T cell receptor (beta chain) was sequenced in a study of neurological immune-mediated disorders. Study findings and constraints: Expanded clones shared no CDR3 amino acid sequences across subjects, suggesting private repertoires in all groups.

CDR1 SGHTA and CDR2 FQGTGA come from the germline V gene. The CDR3 extends over 15 amino acids. Unmatched junction bases numbered 10, after V lost 3 bases and J lost 13 bases. This clonotype was detected only a few times. Its antigen is undetermined. A single record per CDR3 protein comes from TCRdb applying MiXCR to the 5' RACE reads. The table records 25,000 to 35,000 distinct CDR3 sequences, approximately 1.5% of them present only once. Material: PBMCs. The genes are TRBV7-3 and TRBJ2-1; TRBD2 matches 12 bases. This sequence originates from a woman under 40 with multiple sclerosis. CDR3 nucleotide sequence: TGTGCCAGCAGCTTCGCCGGGACTAGCGGGTCAGTACAGTTCTTC. Amino acid sequence: CASSFAGTSGSVQFF.